This T cell receptor beta chain came from a study of blood T cell repertoires in COVID-19. As for the study in general: Both acute and convalescent COVID-19 samples were obtained from the United States, Italy and Spain. From T cells, B-cell-depleted T cells, or PBMCs came the material, which was cDNA or gDNA.

The CDR3 sequence is 13 residues long. Deletions cut 2 bases from V and 2 bases from J, with 6 bases between. Germline assignment: CDR1 SGHTA and CDR2 FQGNSA. In the original workflow: Researchers report that nucleated cell counts were estimated from reference gene primer amplification. Only in-frame clones appear in the TCRdb table, and some are missing; sequencing was by immunoSEQ multiplex PCR. That table furnishes V, J and clone size, whereas the DNA furnished D and trimming. This table holds 75,000 to 90,000 clones, 80% found once. The chain employs TRBV7-2 and TRBJ2-5; unclear D gene. The sequence was collected from a woman between 40 and 50 years old with active or convalescent COVID-19. The sequencing sample was made of peripheral blood. CDR3 nucleotides: TGTGCCAGCAGCTTAATACTGCAAGAGACCCAGTACTTC. Its translation is CASSLILQETQYF. Complete variable domain (other parts from reference TRBV7-2 and TRBJ2-5): GAGVSQSPSNKVTEKGKDVELRCDPISGHTALYWYRQSLGQGLEFLIYFQGNSAPDKSGLPSDRFSAERTGGSVSTLTIQRTQQEDSAVYLCASSLILQETQYFGPGTRLLVL.